The next 17 T cell receptor beta chains were all read from a single sample in a study of blood T cell repertoires in COVID-19. Clones were sequenced by immunoSEQ multiplex PCR, and TCRdb holds only the in-frame ones, with some missing. The table lists some 240,000 clones, around 84% of them singletons. The sample comprised peripheral blood. The source of these receptors is a woman aged 40 to 55 who had recovered from COVID-19.

The chain recombines TRBV5-4 with TRBJ2-3; a weak D match, TRBD2 (6 bases). CDR1 and CDR2 (germline): SGHNT, YYREEE (reference sequence). The V end lost 0 bases, the J end lost 9 bases, and 8 bases lay between the germline ends. There are 12 residues in the CDR3. In nucleotides, the CDR3 is TGTGCCAGCAGCTTGGGGCGGGAAACGCAGTATTTT. This sequence encodes CASSLGRETQYF.

The rearrangement joins TRBV7-8 to TRBJ2-7, with D tentatively TRBD1 (5 bases). The germline V and J ends were trimmed by 0 bases and 2 bases, with 11 bases remaining between them. The germline V gene encodes CDR1 SGHVS and CDR2 FQNEAQ. The CDR3 has 15 amino acids. This chain's CDR3 is CASSLATARTYEQYF. CDR3 nucleotide sequence: TGTGCCAGCAGCTTAGCGACAGCGCGAACCTACGAGCAGTACTTC.

CDR3 DNA sequence: TGCGCCAGCAGCTTGGGTATCCCTTCGAATGAAAAACTGTTTTTT. It specifies CASSLGIPSNEKLFF. V gene TRBV5-1 combines with J gene TRBJ1-4; D gene ambiguous. The CDR3 loop spans 15 amino acids. Trimming removed 0 bases at V and 5 bases at J, with 11 bases between. Germline-derived CDR1 and CDR2 are SGHRS and YFSETQ.

The chain joins TRBV29-1 to TRBJ1-4; D is unresolved. The germline V gene has CDR1 SQVTM and CDR2 ANQGSEA. The CDR3 sequence is 12 residues long. V was cut by 7 bases and J by 6 bases, with 12 bases left in between. The CDR3 DNA reads as TGCAGCGCATCGGACTCAGATGAAAAACTGTTTTTT. This gives the protein CSASDSDEKLFF.

The chain carries TRBV5-8 and TRBJ2-3, with a weak D call TRBD2 (5 bases). V was cut by 2 bases and J by 3 bases, with 10 bases left in between. CDR3 length equals 14 residues. The germline V gene encodes CDR1 SGHTS and CDR2 YDEGEE. Written as DNA, the CDR3 is TGTGCCAGCAGCTTAGGACTGTATACAGATACGCAGTATTTT. It is translated as CASSLGLYTDTQYF.

The chain employs TRBV7-8 and TRBJ2-3; 7 bases map to TRBD2. The ends lost 3 bases at V and 0 bases at J; junction bases unmatched: 3. CDR3 length: 15 residues. Germline V CDR1 and CDR2: SGHVS, FQNEAQ. CDR3: CASSFSGGSTDTQYF. The CDR3 coding sequence is TGTGCCAGCAGCTTCTCCGGGGGGAGCACAGATACGCAGTATTTT.

The genes are TRBV12-5 and TRBJ2-7; TRBD2 aligns across 12 bases. The V and J ends lost 7 bases and 3 bases, in that order; junction bases with no gene match: 7. Germline V gives CDR1 LGHNT, CDR2 FRNRAP. The CDR3 runs to 15 residues. In DNA form, the CDR3 reads TGTGCTAGTGTCAATCTAGCGGGGGGGAGCTACGAGCAGTACTTC. Encoded protein: CASVNLAGGSYEQYF.

This chain connects TRBV9 to TRBJ1-1; D is ambiguous. The CDR3 has 15 residues. Germline V lookup: CDR1 SGDLS, CDR2 YYNGEE. V lost 2 bases to trimming and J lost 1 base, with 12 bases between them. Here the CDR3 reads CASSVVGPGNTEAFF. DNA for the CDR3: TGTGCCAGCAGCGTTGTAGGTCCGGGGAACACTGAAGCTTTCTTT.

V is TRBV7-8 and J is TRBJ1-6, with 9 positions matching TRBD1. The CDR3 is made up of 20 amino acids. V lost 5 bases and J lost 0; bases outside the gene matches: 14. Germline values: CDR1 SGHVS, CDR2 FQNEAQ. The CDR3 protein is CASSPDRGKVSGSYNSPLHF. The CDR3 nucleotides are TGTGCCAGCAGCCCCGACAGGGGGAAGGTTTCAGGCTCCTATAATTCACCCCTCCACTTT.

The chain uses TRBV7-2 and TRBJ2-7, with D possibly matching TRBD2 (5 bases). The CDR3 contains 13 residues. The V end was cut by 2 bases, the J end by 4 bases, with 9 bases between. CDR1 and CDR2 (germline): SGHTA, FQGNSA. In DNA form, the CDR3 reads TGTGCCAGCAGCTTACCGGAGGAATACGAGCAGTACTTC. Protein sequence: CASSLPEEYEQYF. Filled out from reference TRBV7-2 and TRBJ2-7, the complete variable domain reads GAGVSQSPSNKVTEKGKDVELRCDPISGHTALYWYRQSLGQGLEFLIYFQGNSAPDKSGLPSDRFSAERTGGSVSTLTIQRTQQEDSAVYLCASSLPEEYEQYFGPGTRLTVT.

In the case of this clone: This same CDR3 is encoded by further DNA sequences in the sample. This chain joins TRBV7-2 and TRBJ2-5; D is undetermined. The germline V gene has CDR1 SGHTA and CDR2 FQGNSA. Trimming took 3 bases from V and 5 from J, leaving 4 bases between them. CDR3 length: 11 amino acids. The CDR3 region is CASSFLETQYF. In nucleotides, the CDR3 is TGTGCCAGCAGCTTTCTCGAGACCCAGTACTTC.

The chain carries TRBV5-1 and TRBJ2-7; D possibly corresponds to TRBD1 (6 bases). Trimming pared 3 bases from V and 6 bases from J, leaving 16 bases between. The CDR3 is 14 amino acids. Germline-derived CDR1 and CDR2 are SGHRS and YFSETQ. The CDR3 is CASSSTGTRGEQYF. The CDR3 DNA reads as TGCGCCAGCAGCTCTACCGGGACACGGGGCGAGCAGTACTTC.

V is TRBV3-1 (or the pseudogene TRBV3-2) and J is TRBJ1-6, with D uncertain. V was clipped by 2 bases and J by 7 bases, with 3 bases between them. The CDR3 contains 12 residues. Germline values: CDR1 LGHDT, CDR2 YNNKEL (reference sequence). CDR3 region: CASSQLNSPLHF. The CDR3 nucleotides are TGTGCCAGCAGCCAACTCAATTCACCCCTCCACTTT.

V gene TRBV29-1 combines with J gene TRBJ2-5; TRBD1 is a possible D gene (5 bases). Germline lookup yields CDR1 SQVTM and CDR2 ANQGSEA. The V end was cut by 4 bases, the J end by 1 base, with 7 bases between. CDR3 length equals 12 residues. In DNA form, the CDR3 reads TGCAGCGTTGGACAGCTCCAAGAGACCCAGTACTTC. This translates into CSVGQLQETQYF.

The rearrangement links TRBV29-1 to TRBJ1-1, with TRBD1 matching over 8 bases. This CDR3 comprises 13 residues. The V segment lost 6 bases and the J segment 0 bases; nucleotides outside the gene matches: 3. Germline values: CDR1 SQVTM, CDR2 ANQGSEA. The DNA for the CDR3 is TGCAGCGTCGACAGGGGCTTGAACACTGAAGCTTTCTTT. It specifies CSVDRGLNTEAFF.

In DNA form, the CDR3 reads TGTGCCAGCTCAAGGGGATCCGAGGATGGCTACACCTTC. Protein sequence: CASSRGSEDGYTF. The rearrangement uses TRBV18 and TRBJ1-2; possibly TRBD1 for D (5 bases). The V end lost 5 bases, the J end lost 6 bases, and 13 bases lay between the germline ends. CDR3 length equals 13 residues. Per germline, CDR1 KGHSH and CDR2 LQKENI.

The chain links TRBV6-4 to TRBJ1-3; 9 bases map to TRBD1. Germline V gene data show CDR1 as MRHNA and CDR2 as SNTAGT. V shed 2 bases, J shed 8 bases, and the junction held 13 bases outside the gene matches. This CDR3 region has 17 residues. CDR3 coding DNA: TGTGCCAGCAGTGACGACGGGACAGGGTATCTGGTCCACACCATATATTTT. It specifies CASSDDGTGYLVHTIYF.